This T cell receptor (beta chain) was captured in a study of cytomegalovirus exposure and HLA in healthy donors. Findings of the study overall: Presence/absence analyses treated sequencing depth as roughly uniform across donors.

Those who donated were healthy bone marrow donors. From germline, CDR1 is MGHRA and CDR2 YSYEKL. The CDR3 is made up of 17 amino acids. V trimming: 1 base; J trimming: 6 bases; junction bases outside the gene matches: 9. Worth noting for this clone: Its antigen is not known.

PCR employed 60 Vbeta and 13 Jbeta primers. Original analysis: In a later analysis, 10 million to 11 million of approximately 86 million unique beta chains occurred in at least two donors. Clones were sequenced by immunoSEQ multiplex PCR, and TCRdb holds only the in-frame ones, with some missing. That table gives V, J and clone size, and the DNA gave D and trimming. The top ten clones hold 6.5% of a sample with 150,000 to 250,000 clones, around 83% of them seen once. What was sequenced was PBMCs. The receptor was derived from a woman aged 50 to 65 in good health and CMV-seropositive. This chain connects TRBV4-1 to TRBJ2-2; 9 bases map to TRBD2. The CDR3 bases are TGCGCCAGCAGCCAAGTATTTCGAGCGGGGGGCCCCGGGGAGCTGTTTTTT. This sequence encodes CASSQVFRAGGPGELFF.